Sequencing of this TCR beta chain was carried out in a study of immune evolution from preneoplasia to lung adenocarcinoma. The protocol was immunoSEQ multiplex PCR, while the TCRdb copy is restricted to in-frame clones and leaves out a portion. The sample contains roughly 35,000 clones, roughly 68% of which appear only once. Of note for this clone: Antigen unknown. The sample contains more than one DNA sequence encoding this CDR3.

Overall study results and limits: Later-stage lesions seemingly showed higher T cell density and diversity than normal lung. Top clone frequencies peaked in normal lung, apparently declining through invasive adenocarcinoma.

Between the mid-2010s and the late 2010s, patients underwent resection in Japan or China. V was pared by 4 bases and J by 3 bases, with 7 bases between. Germline assignment: CDR1 GTSNPN and CDR2 SVGIG (reference sequence). The CDR3 consists of 11 residues. This clonotype was obtained from a person between 55 and 70 years old with lung adenocarcinoma. V gene TRBV30 combines with J gene TRBJ2-7; unclear D gene. Specimen: FFPE invasive lung adenocarcinoma tissue. The CDR3 sequence: CAWKGLYEQYF. As DNA, the CDR3 is TGTGCCTGGAAGGGTCTCTACGAGCAGTACTTC. The full variable domain, in which reference TRBV30 and TRBJ2-7 provide the parts outside the CDR3, is SQTIHQWPATLVQPVGSPLSLECTVEGTSNPNLYWYRQAAGRGLQLLFYSVGIGQISSEVPQNLSASRPQDRQFILSSKKLLLSDSGFYLCAWKGLYEQYFGPGTRLTVT.